A single sample is the source of the 7 T cell receptor delta chains below, sequenced in a study of γδ T cells in repeated Plasmodium falciparum infection. TCRdb redid the clone calls on the multiplex PCR reads with CATT. The sample has roughly 90,000 delta-chain clones; over 1.3% are singletons. Gammadelta T cells were flow-sorted from PBMC into Vgamma9/Vdelta2+ and Vdelta2-negative populations for bulk analysis. Sequenced: gamma-delta T cells from blood. These receptors were collected from a pool of human donors (malaria-infected and uninfected, not separated).

This clone was counted ten times or more. The chain recombines TRDV1 with TRDJ1; D not certain. From germline, CDR1 is TSWWSYY and CDR2 QGS. Trimming removed 1 base from V and 2 bases from J, with 29 bases in between. The CDR3 is 21 amino acids. This chain's CDR3 is CALGERLLWSDAPRRTDKLIF. CDR3 DNA sequence: TGTGCTCTTGGGGAACGGCTACTCTGGTCTGACGCCCCTCGGAGGACCGATAAACTCATCTTT.

As to this clone: This is likely an artifact of a read error, given a far larger clone one base away. The same CDR3 arises from other DNA sequences in this sample as well. J is TRDJ1 and V is TRDV1, with D perhaps TRDD2 (5 bases). Because TCRdb records no J gene, it was assigned here through a match of the DNA to germline. CDR3 size: 22 residues. The germline CDR1 and CDR2 sequences are TSWWSYY and QGS. V gave up 3 bases and J gave up 2 bases, with 34 bases separating them. In DNA form, the CDR3 reads TGTGCTCTTGGGGACCTATTTCCCTACGGATGGCTGCCAATCTGCTGTACCGATAAACTCATCTTT. This sequence encodes CALGDLFPYGWLPICCTDKLIF.

Notes on this clone: A far more abundant clone sits one base away, making this likely a read error. The same CDR3 arises from other DNA sequences in this sample as well. The chain links TRDV2 to TRDJ1; 12 nucleotides align to TRDD3. Germline matching of the DNA provided the J gene here, since TCRdb leaves it blank. This CDR3 region has 19 residues. The germline CDR1 and CDR2 sequences are GEAIGNYY and EKD. The junction had 14 bases not matched to a gene; V was cut back by 4 bases and J by 0 bases. CDR3 region: CACDTLLLGDTRYTDKLIF. CDR3 in DNA: TGTGCCTGTGATACCCTCCTACTGGGGGATACCCGCTACACCGATAAACTCATCTTT.

This clone has just a few counts. The protein in TCRdb stems from a much larger clone and differs at residue 17 from this DNA's translation, likely a read error; here the protein is translated from the DNA. For the V gene the call is TRDV2; the J gene has no call; the table's D call of TRDD3 was not tested on the DNA. The CDR3 sequence is 19 residues long. Germline V CDR1 and CDR2: GEAIGNYY, EKD. This chain's CDR3 is CACDTKLGDTPPYTDKPIF. As DNA, the CDR3 is TGTGCCTGTGACACCAAACTGGGGGATACGCCCCCTTACACCGATAAACCCATCTTT.

In its sample, this clone was seen many times. The chain uses TRDV1 and TRDJ1; a possible D gene is TRDD2 (6 bases). This CDR3 contains 19 residues. CDR1 TSWWSYY and CDR2 QGS come from the germline V gene. CDR3 sequence: CALYTILRTSWVGSDKLIF. CDR3 sequence (DNA): TGTGCCCTTTATACGATCCTTCGTACTTCCTGGGTAGGGTCCGATAAACTCATCTTT.

This clone was recorded many times. The protein in TCRdb stems from a much larger clone and differs at residue 5 from this DNA's translation, likely a read error; here the protein is translated from the DNA. The chain links TRDV1 to TRDJ1; 9 nucleotides match TRDD3. Trimming at V came to 4 bases and at J to 0 bases, leaving 18 bases not matched to a gene. The CDR3 sequence is 20 residues long. Per germline, CDR1 TSWWSYY and CDR2 QGS. The CDR3 protein is CALGGARRLGDPWYTDKLIF. The CDR3 DNA reads TGTGCTCTTGGGGGGGCTAGGAGGCTGGGGGATCCTTGGTACACCGATAAACTCATCTTT.

This clone was recorded a few times. The translation of this DNA and the TCRdb protein of a much larger clone differ at residue 17, probably owing to a read error; the protein shown here is translated from the DNA. V and J are TRDV2 and TRDJ1; 11 bases match TRDD3. The J gene was missing in TCRdb and was found by matching the end of the DNA to germline. The V segment lost 2 bases and the J segment 4 bases; nucleotides outside the gene matches: 26. The CDR3 totals 22 residues. Germline lookup yields CDR1 GEAIGNYY and CDR2 EKD. This CDR3 reads CACDSLPGDWGIKKTNIDKLIF. The DNA for the CDR3 is TGTGCCTGTGACAGCCTTCCTGGCGACTGGGGGATAAAGAAAACAAACATCGATAAACTCATCTTT.